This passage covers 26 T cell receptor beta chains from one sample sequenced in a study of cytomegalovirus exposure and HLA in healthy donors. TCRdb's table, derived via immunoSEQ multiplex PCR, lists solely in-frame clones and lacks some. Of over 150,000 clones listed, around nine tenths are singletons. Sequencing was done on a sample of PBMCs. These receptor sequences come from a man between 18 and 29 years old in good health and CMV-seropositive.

CDR3 nucleotide sequence: TGTGCCAGCAGCTTAATATGGGAGGACGAGCAGTACTTC. It is translated as CASSLIWEDEQYF. The chain combines TRBV13 with TRBJ2-7; perhaps TRBD2 as D (6 bases). This CDR3 contains 13 residues. The V end lost 2 bases, the J end lost 5 bases, and 10 bases lay between the germline ends. CDR1 and CDR2 from the germline V gene are PRHDT and FYEKMQ (reference sequence).

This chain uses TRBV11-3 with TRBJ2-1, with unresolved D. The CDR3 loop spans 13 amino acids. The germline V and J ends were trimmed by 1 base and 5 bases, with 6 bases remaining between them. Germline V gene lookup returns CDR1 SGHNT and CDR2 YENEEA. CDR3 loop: CASSLAHNNEQFF. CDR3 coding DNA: TGTGCCAGCAGCTTAGCCCACAACAATGAGCAGTTCTTC.

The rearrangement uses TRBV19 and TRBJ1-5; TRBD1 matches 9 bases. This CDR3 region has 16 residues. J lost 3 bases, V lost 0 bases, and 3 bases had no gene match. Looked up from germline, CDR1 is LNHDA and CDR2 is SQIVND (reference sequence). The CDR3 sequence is CASSIDGTGPNQPQHF. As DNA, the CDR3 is TGTGCCAGTAGTATAGATGGGACAGGGCCCAATCAGCCCCAGCATTTT.

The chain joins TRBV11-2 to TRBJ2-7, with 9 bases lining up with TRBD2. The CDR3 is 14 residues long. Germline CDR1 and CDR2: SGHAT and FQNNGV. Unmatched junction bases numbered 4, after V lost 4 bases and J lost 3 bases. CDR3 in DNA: TGTGCCAGCAGCTCGACTAGCGGATTCTACGAGCAGTACTTC. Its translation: CASSSTSGFYEQYF.

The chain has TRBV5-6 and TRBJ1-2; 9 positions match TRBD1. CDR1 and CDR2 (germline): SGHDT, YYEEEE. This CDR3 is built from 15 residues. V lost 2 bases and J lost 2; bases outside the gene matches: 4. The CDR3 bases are TGTGCCAGCAGCTTATGGACAGGGGCAAACTATGGCTACACCTTC. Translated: CASSLWTGANYGYTF.

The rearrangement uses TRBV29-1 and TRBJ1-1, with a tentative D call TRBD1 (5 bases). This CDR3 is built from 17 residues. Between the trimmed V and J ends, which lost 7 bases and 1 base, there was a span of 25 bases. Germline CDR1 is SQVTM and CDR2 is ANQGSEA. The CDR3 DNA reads TGCAGCGCTGGGGCGGGGTTCTATGGTGGGACGAACACTGAAGCTTTCTTT. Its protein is CSAGAGFYGGTNTEAFF. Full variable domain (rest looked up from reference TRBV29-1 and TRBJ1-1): SAVISQKPSRDICQRGTSLTIQCQVDSQVTMMFWYRQQPGQSLTLIATANQGSEATYESGFVIDKFPISRPNLTFSTLTVSNMSPEDSSIYLCSAGAGFYGGTNTEAFFGQGTRLTVV.

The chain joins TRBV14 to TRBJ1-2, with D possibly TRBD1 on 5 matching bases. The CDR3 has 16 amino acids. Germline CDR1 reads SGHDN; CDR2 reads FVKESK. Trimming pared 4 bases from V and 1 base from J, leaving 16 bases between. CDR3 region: CASSLLLGQGNYGYTF. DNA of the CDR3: TGTGCCAGCAGCCTTTTACTGGGGCAGGGTAACTATGGCTACACCTTC.

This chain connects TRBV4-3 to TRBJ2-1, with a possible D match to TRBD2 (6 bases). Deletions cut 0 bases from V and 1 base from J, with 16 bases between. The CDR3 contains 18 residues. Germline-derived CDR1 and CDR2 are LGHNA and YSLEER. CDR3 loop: CASSQEGHGGGSYNEQFF. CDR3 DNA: TGCGCCAGCAGCCAAGAAGGTCACGGGGGAGGTTCCTACAATGAGCAGTTCTTC.

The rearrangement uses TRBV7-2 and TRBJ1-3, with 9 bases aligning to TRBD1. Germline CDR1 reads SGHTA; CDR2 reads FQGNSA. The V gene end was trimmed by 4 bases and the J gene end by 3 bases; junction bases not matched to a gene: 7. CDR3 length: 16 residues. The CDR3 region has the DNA TGTGCCAGCAGCTCCCCGCGGACAGGGGTTGGAAACACCATATATTTT. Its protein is CASSSPRTGVGNTIYF.

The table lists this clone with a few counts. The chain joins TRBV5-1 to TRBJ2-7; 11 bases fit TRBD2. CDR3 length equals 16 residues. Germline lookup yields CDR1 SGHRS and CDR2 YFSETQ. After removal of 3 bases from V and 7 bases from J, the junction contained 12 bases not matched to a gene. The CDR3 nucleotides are TGCGCCAGCAGCTGGAAATCTAGCGGGAGGCCGGGGGAGCAGTACTTC. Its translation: CASSWKSSGRPGEQYF.

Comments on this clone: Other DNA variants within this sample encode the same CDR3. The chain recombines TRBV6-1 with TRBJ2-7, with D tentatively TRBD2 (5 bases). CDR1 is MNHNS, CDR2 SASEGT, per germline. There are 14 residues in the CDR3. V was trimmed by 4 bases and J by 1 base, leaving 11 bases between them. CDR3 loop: CASSGRGASYEQYF. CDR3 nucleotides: TGTGCCAGCAGTGGCCGGGGTGCATCCTACGAGCAGTACTTC.

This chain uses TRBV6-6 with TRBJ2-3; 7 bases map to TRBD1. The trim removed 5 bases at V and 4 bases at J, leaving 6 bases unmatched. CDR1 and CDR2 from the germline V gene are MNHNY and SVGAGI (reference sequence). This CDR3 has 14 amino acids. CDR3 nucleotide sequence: TGTGCCAGCAGTCCCCGACAGGGCGCAGATACGCAGTATTTT. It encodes CASSPRQGADTQYF.

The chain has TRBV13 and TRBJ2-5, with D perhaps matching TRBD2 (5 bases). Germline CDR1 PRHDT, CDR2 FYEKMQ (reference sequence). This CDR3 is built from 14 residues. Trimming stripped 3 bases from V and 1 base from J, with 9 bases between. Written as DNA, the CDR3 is TGTGCCAGCAGCTTGGGCGGGCCCCAAGAGACCCAGTACTTC. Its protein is CASSLGGPQETQYF.

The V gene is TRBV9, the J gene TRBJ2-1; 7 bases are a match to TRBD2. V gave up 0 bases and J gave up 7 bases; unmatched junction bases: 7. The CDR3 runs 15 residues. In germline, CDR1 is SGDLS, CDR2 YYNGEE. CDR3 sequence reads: CASSVGGSSMNEQFF. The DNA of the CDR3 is TGTGCCAGCAGCGTAGGCGGGAGCTCTATGAATGAGCAGTTCTTC.

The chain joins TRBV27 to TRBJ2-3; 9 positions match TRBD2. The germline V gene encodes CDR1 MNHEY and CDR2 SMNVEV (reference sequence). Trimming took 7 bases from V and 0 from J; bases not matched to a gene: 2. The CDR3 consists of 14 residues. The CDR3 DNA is TGTGCCAGCACCACTAGCGGGAGCACAGATACGCAGTATTTT. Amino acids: CASTTSGSTDTQYF.

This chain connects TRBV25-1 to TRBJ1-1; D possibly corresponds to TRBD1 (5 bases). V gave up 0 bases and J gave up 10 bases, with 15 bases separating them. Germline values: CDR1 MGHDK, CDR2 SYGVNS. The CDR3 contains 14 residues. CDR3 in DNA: TGTGCCAGCAGTGAATATCCGGGGGAAAGAAGAGCTTTCTTT. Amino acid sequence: CASSEYPGERRAFF.

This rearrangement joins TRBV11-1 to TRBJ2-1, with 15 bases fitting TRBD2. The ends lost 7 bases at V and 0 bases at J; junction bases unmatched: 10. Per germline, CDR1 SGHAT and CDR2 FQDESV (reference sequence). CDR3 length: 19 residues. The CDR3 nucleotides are TGTGCCAGCACCCTCGGGACTAGCGGGGGGCTGAGCTCCTACAATGAGCAGTTCTTC. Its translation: CASTLGTSGGLSSYNEQFF.

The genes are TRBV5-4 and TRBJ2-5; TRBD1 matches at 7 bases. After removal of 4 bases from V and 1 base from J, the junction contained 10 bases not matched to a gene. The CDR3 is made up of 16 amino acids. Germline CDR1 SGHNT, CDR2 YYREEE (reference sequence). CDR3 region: CASSPTLGQAQETQYF. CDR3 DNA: TGTGCCAGCAGCCCGACCTTAGGACAGGCCCAAGAGACCCAGTACTTC.

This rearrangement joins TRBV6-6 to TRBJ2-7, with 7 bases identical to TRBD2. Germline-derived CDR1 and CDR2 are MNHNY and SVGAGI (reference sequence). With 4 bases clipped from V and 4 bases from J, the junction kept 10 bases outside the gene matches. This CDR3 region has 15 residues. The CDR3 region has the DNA TGTGCCAGCAGTTCGGTTAGCGGGCCGACATACGAGCAGTACTTC. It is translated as CASSSVSGPTYEQYF.

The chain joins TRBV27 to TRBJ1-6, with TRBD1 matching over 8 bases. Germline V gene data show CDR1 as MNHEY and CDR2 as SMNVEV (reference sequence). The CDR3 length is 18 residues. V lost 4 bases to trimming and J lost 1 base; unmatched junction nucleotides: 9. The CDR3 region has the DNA TGTGCCAGCAGTTCCCGGACAGGGAGACGATCCTATAATTCACCCCTCCACTTT. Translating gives CASSSRTGRRSYNSPLHF.

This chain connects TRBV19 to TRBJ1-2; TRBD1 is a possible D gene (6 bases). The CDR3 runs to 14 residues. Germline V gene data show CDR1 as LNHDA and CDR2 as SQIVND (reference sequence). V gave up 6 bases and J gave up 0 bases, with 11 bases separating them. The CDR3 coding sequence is TGTGCCAGTAGGTTGGACAGTACTAACTATGGCTACACCTTC. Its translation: CASRLDSTNYGYTF. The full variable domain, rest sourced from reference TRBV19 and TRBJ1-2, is DGGITQSPKYLFRKEGQNVTLSCEQNLNHDAMYWYRQDPGQGLRLIYYSQIVNDFQKGDIAEGYSVSREKKESFPLTVTSAQKNPTAFYLCASRLDSTNYGYTFGSGTRLTVV.

The CDR3 DNA is TGTGCCAGCAGTGACGGGGCAAGACGGGCTAGCACAGATACGCAGTATTTT. Encoded protein: CASSDGARRASTDTQYF. The J gene is TRBJ2-3, the V gene TRBV6-4; TRBD1 is a possible D gene (5 bases). V was cut by 2 bases and J by 0 bases, with 15 bases left in between. Looked up from germline, CDR1 is MRHNA and CDR2 is SNTAGT. CDR3 size: 17 residues.

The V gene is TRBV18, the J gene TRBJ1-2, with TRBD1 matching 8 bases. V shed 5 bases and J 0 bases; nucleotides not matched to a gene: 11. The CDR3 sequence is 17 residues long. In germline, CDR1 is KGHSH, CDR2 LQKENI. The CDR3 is CASSTLVRDRTNYGYTF. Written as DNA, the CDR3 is TGTGCCAGCTCAACGCTAGTAAGGGACAGGACTAACTATGGCTACACCTTC.

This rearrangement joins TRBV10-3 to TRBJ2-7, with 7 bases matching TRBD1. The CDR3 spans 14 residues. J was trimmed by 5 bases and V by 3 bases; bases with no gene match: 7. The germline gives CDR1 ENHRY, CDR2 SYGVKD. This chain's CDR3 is CAISEEGGLNEQYF. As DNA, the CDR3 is TGTGCCATCAGTGAAGAAGGGGGCCTGAACGAGCAGTACTTC.

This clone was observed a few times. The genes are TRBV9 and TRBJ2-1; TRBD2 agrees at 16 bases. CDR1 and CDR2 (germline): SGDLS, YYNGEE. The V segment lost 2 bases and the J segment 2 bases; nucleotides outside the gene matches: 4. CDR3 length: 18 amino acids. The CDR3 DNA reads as TGTGCCAGCAGCGTGGGACTAGCGGGAGGGGGGCCCTACAATGAGCAGTTCTTC. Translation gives CASSVGLAGGGPYNEQFF.

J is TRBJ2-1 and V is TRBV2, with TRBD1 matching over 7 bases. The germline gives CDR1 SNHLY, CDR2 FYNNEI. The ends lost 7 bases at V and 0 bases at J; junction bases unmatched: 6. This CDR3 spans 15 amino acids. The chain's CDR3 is CASTNNRGSYNEQFF. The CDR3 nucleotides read TGTGCCAGCACCAATAACAGGGGCTCCTACAATGAGCAGTTCTTC.